This T cell receptor beta chain was obtained from a study of blood T cell repertoires in COVID-19. Study-wide context: From the United States, Italy and Spain came samples of acute and convalescent COVID-19. Sample material is recorded as cDNA or gDNA derived from T cells, B-cell-depleted T cells, or PBMCs.

The germline V gene has CDR1 SGHTA and CDR2 FQGNSA. Trimming removed 1 base at V and 9 bases at J, with 19 bases between. The CDR3 totals 15 residues. Original data processing: Reference gene primer amplification in the assay estimated nucleated cell counts. Libraries were prepared by immunoSEQ multiplex PCR; TCRdb keeps only in-frame clonotypes and omits some of them. V, J and clone size are those of that table, while D and trimming were read from the DNA. The top ten hold about 2.9% of the sample, which has roughly 300,000 clones, 65% to 90% seen once. The sequence derives from a woman aged 55-69 years with active or convalescent COVID-19. The sample was peripheral blood. The chain is built from TRBV7-2 and TRBJ2-7, with D maybe TRBD1 (5 bases). The CDR3 spells CASSLGGRVLSGQYF. CDR3 DNA: TGTGCCAGCAGCTTAGGGGGCCGGGTTCTTAGTGGGCAGTACTTC.